This T cell receptor beta chain was captured in a study of early T cells in non-severe SARS-CoV-2 infection. TCRdb ran MiXCR on the 5' RACE reads and lists one entry per CDR3 protein. The sample yields under 40,000 distinct CDR3 sequences, roughly 6.3% seen once. Per the germline V gene, CDR1 is SNHLY and CDR2 is FYNNEI. The CDR3 is 12 amino acids. Trimming took 8 bases from V and 8 from J, leaving 13 bases between them. The chain recombines TRBV2 with TRBJ2-1; no clear D. The sequenced sample was whole blood. This TCR came from an adult who was a healthcare worker with PCR-confirmed SARS-CoV-2 infection or an uninfected control (not recorded which). This chain's CDR3 is CASAKYGDEQFF. Here the CDR3 DNA reads TGTGCCAGCGCGAAATACGGCGATGAGCAGTTCTTC. Full variable domain (rest looked up from reference TRBV2 and TRBJ2-1): EPEVTQTPSHQVTQMGQEVILRCVPISNHLYFYWYRQILGQKVEFLVSFYNNEISEKSEIFDDQFSVERPDGSNFTLKIRSTKLEDSAMYFCASAKYGDEQFFGPGTRLTVL.